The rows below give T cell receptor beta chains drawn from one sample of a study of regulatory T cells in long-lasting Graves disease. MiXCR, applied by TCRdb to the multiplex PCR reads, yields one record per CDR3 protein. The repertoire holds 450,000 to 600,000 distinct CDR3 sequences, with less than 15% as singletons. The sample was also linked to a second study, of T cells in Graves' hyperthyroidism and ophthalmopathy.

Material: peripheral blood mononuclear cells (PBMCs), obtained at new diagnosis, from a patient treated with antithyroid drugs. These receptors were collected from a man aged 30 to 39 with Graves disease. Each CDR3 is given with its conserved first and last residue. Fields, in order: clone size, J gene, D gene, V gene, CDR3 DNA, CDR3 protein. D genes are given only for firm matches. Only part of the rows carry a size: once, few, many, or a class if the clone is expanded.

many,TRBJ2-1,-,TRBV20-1,TGCAGTGCTAGGGGGGGCTACCGCGGGAATGAGCAGTTCTTC,CSARGGYRGNEQFF
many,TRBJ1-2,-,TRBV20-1,TGCAGTGCTACCGGGGATAGGGTCCTCTATGGCTACACCTTC,CSATGDRVLYGYTF
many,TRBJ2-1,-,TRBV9,TGTGCCAGCAGGACGACCCCGGGACTCTCGGGCAGTGAGCAGTTCTTC,CASRTTPGLSGSEQFF
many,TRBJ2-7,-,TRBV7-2,TGTGCCAGCAGCCAAGGGCTAACAGGCTTCGAGCAGTACTTC,CASSQGLTGFEQYF
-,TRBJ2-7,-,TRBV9,TGTGCCAGCAGCCCCCTCAGGAATCCCTACGAGCAGTACTTC,CASSPLRNPYEQYF
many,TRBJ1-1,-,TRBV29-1,TGCAGCGCTGAGGTTAGAACTGAAGCTTTCTTT,CSAEVRTEAFF
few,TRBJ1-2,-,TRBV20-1,TGCAGTGCTGTCCCCCGGGGGGCGGATGGCTACACCTTC,CSAVPRGADGYTF
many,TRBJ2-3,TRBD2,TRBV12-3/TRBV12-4,TGTGCCACCTACCATAGCGGGAGCGCAGATACGCAGTATTTT,CATYHSGSADTQYF
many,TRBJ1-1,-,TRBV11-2,TGTGCCAGCAGCTGGATGCAGGCAGCCACTGAAGCTTTCTTT,CASSWMQAATEAFF
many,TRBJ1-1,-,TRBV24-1,TGTGCCACCAGTGATTTTCCCCAGGGCAGCGTGGGGGTCACTGAAGCTTTCTTT,CATSDFPQGSVGVTEAFF
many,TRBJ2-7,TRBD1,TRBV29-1,TGCAGCGTTGCACAGGGGCCCACCTACGAGCAGTACTTC,CSVAQGPTYEQYF
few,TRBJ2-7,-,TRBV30,TGTGCCTGGAGTGATGGAGCTAAAAGCGAGCAGTACTTC,CAWSDGAKSEQYF
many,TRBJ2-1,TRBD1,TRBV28,TGTGCCAGCAGAAATGGGGACAGTCTCTACAATGAGCAGTTCTTC,CASRNGDSLYNEQFF
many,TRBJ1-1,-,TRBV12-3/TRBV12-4,TGTGCCAGCAGCATTGCTCGGGCCGGCGAAGCTTTCTTT,CASSIARAGEAFF